This T cell receptor beta chain was identified during a study of T cells in Graves' hyperthyroidism and ophthalmopathy. Study-wide context: Staff took peripheral blood when the initial diagnosis was made, before any treatment began. Whole-study results and caveats: The model forecast ophthalmopathy, anticipating it by a median approximately 6.1 months before onset.

This clonotype was picked up a small number of times. Its antigen is still unknown. Researchers defined stable Graves' hyperthyroidism as no ophthalmopathy progression within 18 months. The diagnostic basis comprised clinical symptoms, serum thyroxine and TRAb, thyroid ultrasound and orbital computed tomography. Amplified TCR beta CDR3 regions came from RNA transcripts. The study used the HTBI primer set for a first-round RT-PCR of the TCR CDR3. MiXCR was run by TCRdb on the multiplex PCR reads, yielding one entry per CDR3 protein. This table has approximately 520,000 distinct CDR3 sequences, about a fifth appearing once. CDR1 is MDHEN and CDR2 is SYDVKM in the germline V gene. V lost 3 bases and J 4 bases, leaving 19 bases between the germline ends. The CDR3 contains 16 residues.

The chain recombines TRBV28 with TRBJ2-7, with D perhaps matching TRBD2 (5 bases). This clonotype was obtained from a man between 18 and 29 years old with Graves' hyperthyroidism. Sequencing was performed on blood. DNA for the CDR3: TGTGCCAGCAGTTTTTCGGGGTCCACCCTAGGGTACGAGCAGTACTTC. This codes for CASSFSGSTLGYEQYF.